Presented here are 9 T cell receptor beta chains from one specimen sequenced in a study of monozygotic twins with inflammatory bowel disease. For each CDR3 protein, TCRdb gives one entry from its re-call of the 5' RACE reads, without DNA. This sample contains fewer than 200,000 distinct CDR3 sequences. The source material was blood. The source is a human donor with ulcerative colitis or Crohn's disease, or a healthy co-twin of an affected twin (not recorded which).

The chain joins TRBV5-1 to TRBJ1-2; lacking DNA, the TRBD1 call made by TCRdb goes unchecked. Germline V gives CDR1 SGHRS, CDR2 YFSETQ. The CDR3 is made up of 14 amino acids. This chain's CDR3 is CASSFRQGAYGYTF. The full variable domain, completed using reference TRBV5-1 and TRBJ1-2, is KAGVTQTPRYLIKTRGQQVTLSCSPISGHRSVSWYQQTPGQGLQFLFEYFSETQRNKGNFPGRFSGRQFSNSRSEMNVSTLELGDSALYLCASSFRQGAYGYTFGSGTRLTVV.

V usage is TRBV11-3 and J usage is TRBJ2-2. Germline values: CDR1 SGHNT, CDR2 YENEEA. The CDR3 totals 13 residues. The CDR3 loop reads CASSLHGTGELFF.

The chain couples TRBV19 to TRBJ2-3; the TCRdb D gene call, TRBD1, has no DNA to confirm it. The germline V gene has CDR1 LNHDA and CDR2 SQIVND (reference sequence). CDR3 size: 13 residues. CDR3 in amino acids: CASTGDTTDTQYF.

The genes are TRBV5-1 and TRBJ2-7; absent DNA, TCRdb's TRBD1 call cannot be checked. The V gene's germline CDR1 is SGHRS and CDR2 YFSETQ. The CDR3 contains 14 residues. CDR3 residues: CASARDRTFYEQYF.

The chain combines TRBV10-3 with TRBJ2-3. CDR3 length: 16 residues. Germline CDR1 reads ENHRY; CDR2 reads SYGVKD. The chain's CDR3 is CAISESPDRATDTQYF.

CDR3 sequence: CAWSAGGTNTEAFF. The rearrangement links TRBV30 to TRBJ1-1; TCRdb indicates TRBD1, and absent DNA this call remains unverified. Per germline, CDR1 GTSNPN and CDR2 SVGIG (reference sequence). The length of the CDR3 is 14 residues. Together with reference TRBV30 and TRBJ1-1, the CDR3 gives the full variable domain: SQTIHQWPATLVQPVGSPLSLECTVEGTSNPNLYWYRQAAGRGLQLLFYSVGIGQISSEVPQNLSASRPQDRQFILSSKKLLLSDSGFYLCAWSAGGTNTEAFFGQGTRLTVV.

The chain carries TRBV14 and TRBJ2-7; no DNA is available, so the TRBD1 call from TCRdb remains unchecked. The germline gives CDR1 SGHDN, CDR2 FVKESK. This CDR3 is 13 amino acids long. CDR3 protein: CASRAGGTYEQYF.

The chain employs TRBV10-1 and TRBJ2-1; TCRdb indicates TRBD2, and absent DNA this call remains unverified. The germline CDR1 and CDR2 sequences are WNHNN and SYGVQD (reference sequence). The CDR3 covers 19 residues. The CDR3 spells CATSTTGTSGPSSYNEQFF.

This chain links TRBV20-1 with TRBJ2-1. The germline V gene has CDR1 DFQATT and CDR2 SNEGSKA (reference sequence). This CDR3 has 15 residues. CDR3 sequence: CSARGQRGSYNEQFF.